The subject of this entry is one T cell receptor (beta chain). What it binds is unknown. The entry originates in a study of response to subunit inactivated influenza vaccine. Findings of the study overall: The authors offered the suggestion that each seasonal influenza vaccination recruits few new T cells.

TCRdb re-called the RT-PCR reads with MiXCR, one entry per CDR3 protein. Of hundreds of thousands of distinct CDR3 sequences in the sample, about 15% were seen once. CDR3 length: 14 amino acids. CDR1 is LNHDA, CDR2 SQIVND, per germline (reference sequence). The V end was cut by 5 bases, the J end by 5 bases, with 16 bases between. The V and J genes are TRBV19 and TRBJ2-7, with a possible D match to TRBD1 (5 bases). The material was PBMCs from blood, obtained approximately 15 days before vaccination. This sequence originates from a man in his forties or fifties who received an inactivated influenza vaccine. CDR3 in amino acids: CASSLHLQGNEQYF. CDR3 bases: TGTGCCAGTAGTCTACACCTCCAGGGCAACGAGCAGTACTTC.